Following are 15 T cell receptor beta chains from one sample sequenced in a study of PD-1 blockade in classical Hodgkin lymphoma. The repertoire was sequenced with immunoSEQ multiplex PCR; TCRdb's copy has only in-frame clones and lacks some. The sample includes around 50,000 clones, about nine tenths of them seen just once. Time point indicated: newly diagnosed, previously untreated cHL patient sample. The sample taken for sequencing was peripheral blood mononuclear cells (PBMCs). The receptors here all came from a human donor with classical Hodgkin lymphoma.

In DNA, the CDR3 is TGTGCCAGCTCACCCGCCAGGGGGGACACCGGGGAGCTGTTTTTT. Amino acids: CASSPARGDTGELFF. This rearrangement joins TRBV18 to TRBJ2-2; D perhaps matches TRBD1 (7 bases). V lost 3 bases, J lost 3 bases, and 11 bases lay in between. CDR3 length: 15 amino acids. The germline gives CDR1 KGHSH, CDR2 LQKENI.

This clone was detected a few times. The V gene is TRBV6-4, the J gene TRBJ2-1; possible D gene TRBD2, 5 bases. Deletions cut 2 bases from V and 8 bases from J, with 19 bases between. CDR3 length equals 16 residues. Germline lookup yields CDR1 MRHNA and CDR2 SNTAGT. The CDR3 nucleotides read TGTGCCAGCAGTGACGGAGGCCCCTCGTCTGGCGATGAGCAGTTCTTC. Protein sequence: CASSDGGPSSGDEQFF.

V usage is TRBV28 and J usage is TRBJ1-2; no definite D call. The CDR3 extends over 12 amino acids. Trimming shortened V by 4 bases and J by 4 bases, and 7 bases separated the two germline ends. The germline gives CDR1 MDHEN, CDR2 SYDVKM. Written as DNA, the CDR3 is TGTGCCAGCAGTTCCTGGAGCTATGGCTACACCTTC. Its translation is CASSSWSYGYTF.

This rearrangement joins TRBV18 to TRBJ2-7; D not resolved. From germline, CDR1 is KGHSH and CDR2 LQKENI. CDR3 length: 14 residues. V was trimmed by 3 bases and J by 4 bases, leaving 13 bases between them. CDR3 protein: CASSPPTSRYEQYF. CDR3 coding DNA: TGTGCCAGCTCACCTCCAACGTCCCGTTACGAGCAGTACTTC.

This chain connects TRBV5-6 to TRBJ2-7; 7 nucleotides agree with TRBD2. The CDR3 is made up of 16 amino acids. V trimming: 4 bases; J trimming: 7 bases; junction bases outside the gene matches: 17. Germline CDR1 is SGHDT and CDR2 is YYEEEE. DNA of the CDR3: TGTGCCAGCAGCAGGGTAAGGGCTAGCGGTTTTTGGGAGCAGTACTTC. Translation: CASSRVRASGFWEQYF. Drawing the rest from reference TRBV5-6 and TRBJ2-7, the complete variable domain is DAGVTQSPTHLIKTRGQQVTLRCSPKSGHDTVSWYQQALGQGPQFIFQYYEEEERQRGNFPDRFSGHQFPNYSSELNVNALLLGDSALYLCASSRVRASGFWEQYFGPGTRLTVT.

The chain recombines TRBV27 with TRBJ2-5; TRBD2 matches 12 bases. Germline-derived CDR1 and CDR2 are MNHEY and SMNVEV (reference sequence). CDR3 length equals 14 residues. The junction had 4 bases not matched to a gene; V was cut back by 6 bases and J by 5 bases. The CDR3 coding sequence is TGTGCCAGCAGCCATCTAGCGGGAGGGGAGACCCAGTACTTC. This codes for CASSHLAGGETQYF.

CDR3 region: CASTNREFNQPQHF. The CDR3 DNA follows: TGTGCCAGCACCAATAGAGAATTCAATCAGCCCCAGCATTTT. This chain uses TRBV6-6 with TRBJ1-5; unclear D gene. CDR3 length: 14 residues. Germline CDR1 and CDR2: MNHNY and SVGAGI (reference sequence). V lost 7 bases and J lost 3, with 13 bases in between.

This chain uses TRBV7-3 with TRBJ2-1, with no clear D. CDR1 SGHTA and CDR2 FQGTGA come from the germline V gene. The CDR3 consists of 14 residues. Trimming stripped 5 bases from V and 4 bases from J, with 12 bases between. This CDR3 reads CASSTDSTYNEQFF. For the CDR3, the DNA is TGTGCCAGCAGCACCGACTCTACGTACAATGAGCAGTTCTTC.

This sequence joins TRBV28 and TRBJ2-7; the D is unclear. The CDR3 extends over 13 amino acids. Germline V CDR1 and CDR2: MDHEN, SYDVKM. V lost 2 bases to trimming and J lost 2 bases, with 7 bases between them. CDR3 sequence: CASSLPSAYEQYF. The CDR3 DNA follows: TGTGCCAGCAGTTTACCGTCCGCCTACGAGCAGTACTTC.

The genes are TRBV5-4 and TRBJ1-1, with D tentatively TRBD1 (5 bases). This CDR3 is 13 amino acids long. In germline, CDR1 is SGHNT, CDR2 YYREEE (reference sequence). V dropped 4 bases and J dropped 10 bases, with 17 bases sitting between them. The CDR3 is CASSPGQGDRAFF. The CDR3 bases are TGTGCCAGCAGCCCCGGCCAGGGTGATAGAGCTTTCTTT.

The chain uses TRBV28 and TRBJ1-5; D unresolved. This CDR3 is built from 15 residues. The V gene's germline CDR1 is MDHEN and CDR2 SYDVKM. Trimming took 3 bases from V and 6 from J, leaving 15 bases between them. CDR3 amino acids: CASSFPGRPSQPQHF. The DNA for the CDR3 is TGTGCCAGCAGTTTTCCGGGGAGACCCTCTCAGCCCCAGCATTTT.

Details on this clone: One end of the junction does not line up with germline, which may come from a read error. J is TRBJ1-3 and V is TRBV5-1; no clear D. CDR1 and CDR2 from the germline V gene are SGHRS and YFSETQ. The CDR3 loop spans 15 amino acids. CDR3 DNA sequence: TGCGCCAGCAACTTGGACGGCGCGGCTGGAAACACCATATATTTT. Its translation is CASNLDGAAGNTIYF.

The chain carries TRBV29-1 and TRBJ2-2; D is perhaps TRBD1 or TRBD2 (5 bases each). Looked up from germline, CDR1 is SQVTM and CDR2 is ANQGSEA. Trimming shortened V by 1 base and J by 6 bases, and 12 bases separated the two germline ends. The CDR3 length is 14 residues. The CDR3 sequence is CSVEGGSFAGELFF. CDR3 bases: TGCAGCGTTGAAGGGGGGAGTTTCGCCGGGGAGCTGTTTTTT.

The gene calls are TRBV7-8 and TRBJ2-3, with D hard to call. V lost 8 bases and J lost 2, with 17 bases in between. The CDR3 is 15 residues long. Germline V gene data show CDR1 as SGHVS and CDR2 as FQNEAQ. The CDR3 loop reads CASLLGPHATDTQYF. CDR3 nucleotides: TGTGCCAGCCTTCTAGGGCCCCACGCCACAGATACGCAGTATTTT. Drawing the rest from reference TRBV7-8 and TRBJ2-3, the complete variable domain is GAGVSQSPRYKVAKRGQDVALRCDPISGHVSLFWYQQALGQGPEFLTYFQNEAQLDKSGLPSDRFFAERPEGSVSTLKIQRTQQEDSAVYLCASLLGPHATDTQYFGPGTRLTVL.

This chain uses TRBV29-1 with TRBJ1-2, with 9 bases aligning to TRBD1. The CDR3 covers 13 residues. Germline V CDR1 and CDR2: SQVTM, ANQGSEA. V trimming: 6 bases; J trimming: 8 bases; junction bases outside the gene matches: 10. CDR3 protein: CSVEDRGRVGYTF. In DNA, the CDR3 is TGCAGCGTGGAGGACAGGGGACGAGTGGGCTACACCTTC.